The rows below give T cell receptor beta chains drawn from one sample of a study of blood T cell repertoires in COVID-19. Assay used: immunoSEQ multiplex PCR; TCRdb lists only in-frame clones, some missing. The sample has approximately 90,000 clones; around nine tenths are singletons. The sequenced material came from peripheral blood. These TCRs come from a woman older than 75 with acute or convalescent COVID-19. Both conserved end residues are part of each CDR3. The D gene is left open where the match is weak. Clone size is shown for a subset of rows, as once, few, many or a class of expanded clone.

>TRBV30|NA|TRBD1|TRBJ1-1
CAWRDRSYTEAFF
TGTGCCTGGAGGGACAGGTCGTACACTGAAGCTTTCTTT
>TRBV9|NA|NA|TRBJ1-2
CASSVGHGNYGYTF
TGTGCCAGCAGCGTAGGCCACGGTAACTATGGCTACACCTTC
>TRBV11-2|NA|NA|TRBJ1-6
CASGGGYNSPLHF
TGTGCCAGCGGGGGCGGCTATAATTCACCCCTCCACTTT
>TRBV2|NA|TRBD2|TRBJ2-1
CASTPGGAGNNEQFF
TGTGCCAGCACCCCGGGGGGGGCAGGGAACAATGAGCAGTTCTTC
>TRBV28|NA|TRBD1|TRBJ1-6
CATYRGRGKSSYNSPLHF
TGTGCCACCTACAGGGGAAGGGGGAAAAGCTCCTATAATTCACCCCTCCACTTT
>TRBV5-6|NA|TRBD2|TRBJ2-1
CASSPGLGVSLISYNEQFF
TGTGCCAGCAGCCCGGGACTAGGGGTCTCCCTTATTTCCTACAATGAGCAGTTCTTC
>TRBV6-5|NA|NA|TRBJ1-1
CASSHRQELNTEAFF
TGTGCCAGCAGTCACCGACAGGAGTTGAACACTGAAGCTTTCTTT
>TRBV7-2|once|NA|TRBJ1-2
CASSLAGGGGYTF
TGTGCCAGCAGCTTAGCTGGAGGAGGAGGCTACACCTTC
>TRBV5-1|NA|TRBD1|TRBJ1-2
CASRIQGASNYGYTF
TGCGCCAGCAGAATACAGGGGGCTTCGAACTATGGCTACACCTTC
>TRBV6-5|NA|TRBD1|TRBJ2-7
CASRRTGGYEQYF
TGTGCCAGCAGAAGGACAGGGGGCTACGAGCAGTACTTC
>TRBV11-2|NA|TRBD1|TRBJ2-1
CASSSDRAYNEQFF
TGTGCCAGCAGCTCGGACAGGGCTTACAATGAGCAGTTCTTC